The following is a T cell receptor (beta chain) sequence with its context. CDR1 and CDR2 (germline): SGHAT, FQNNGV. Trimming removed 5 bases from V and 8 bases from J, with 13 bases in between. CDR3 size: 13 residues. The sample is drawn from a study of beta chain features in type 1 diabetes. Of the isolated RNA, all was reverse transcribed, and so the sequenced material was expressed TCRB transcripts. The data were produced by immunoSEQ multiplex PCR, yet TCRdb's version contains in-frame clones alone and is incomplete. The data show 120,000 to 150,000 clones, more than 9% seen once. V usage is TRBV11-2 and J usage is TRBJ2-1, with a weak D call TRBD2 (5 bases). Material for sequencing was naive CD4+ T cells from blood. The sequence was collected from a young man in good health. As DNA, the CDR3 is TGTGCCAGCAGCCGGTCTTACGGGGATGAGCAGTTCTTC. This translates into CASSRSYGDEQFF. Supplemented by reference TRBV11-2 and TRBJ2-1, the full variable domain reads EAGVAQSPRYKIIEKRQSVAFWCNPISGHATLYWYQQILGQGPKLLIQFQNNGVVDDSQLPKDRFSAERLKGVDSTLKIQPAKLEDSAVYLCASSRSYGDEQFFGPGTRLTVL.